This T cell receptor (beta chain) emerged from a study of blood T cell repertoires in COVID-19. Study context: Whether acute or convalescent, the COVID-19 samples came from the United States, Italy and Spain. PBMCs, B-cell-depleted T cells, or T cells were the source of the cDNA or gDNA that made up the material.

Germline V gene data show CDR1 as SEHNR and CDR2 as FQNEAQ (reference sequence). Unmatched junction bases numbered 8, after V lost 5 bases and J lost 4 bases. The CDR3 runs to 16 residues. Per the study methods: Amplification from reference gene primers served as the basis for estimated nucleated cell counts. Sequencing was performed with immunoSEQ multiplex PCR; in TCRdb, only in-frame clones are kept and a portion is missing. V, J and clone size derive from that table, while D and trimming were established from the DNA sequence. The sample shows about 200,000 clones, approximately 91% of them seen only once.

The sequence was collected from a man aged 18 to 29 with active or convalescent COVID-19. This chain links TRBV7-9 with TRBJ2-2; 9 positions agree with TRBD1. Material: peripheral blood. CDR3 amino acids: CASSTENRGPTGELFF. The DNA of the CDR3 is TGTGCCAGCAGCACCGAAAACAGGGGGCCCACCGGGGAGCTGTTTTTT.